The 5 T cell receptor beta chains given below trace back to one sample, sequenced in a study of CD8+CD57+ T cells in acquired aplastic anemia. Selection for sequencing was limited to patients who had shown CD8+CD57+ cell expansion by flow cytometry. For CDR3 and TCR beta VDJ profiling, genomic DNA was the template used. TCRdb processed the reads anew with MiXCR; each CDR3 protein has one entry. Of about 180,000 distinct CDR3 sequences listed, around half are singletons. Sequenced input: sorted CD4+, CD8+, or CD8+CD57+ T cells (not recorded which) from PBMCs. The receptors here all came from a human donor with aplastic anemia.

Points on this clonotype: One end of the junction varies from germline; a read error may be responsible. The genes are TRBV18 and TRBJ2-1, with a possible D match to TRBD2 (5 bases). Per germline, CDR1 KGHSH and CDR2 LQKENI. The CDR3 has 15 amino acids. DNA for the CDR3: TGTGCCAGCTCACCCAGGAGCGGAATTAACAATGGGCAGTTCTTC. This sequence encodes CASSPRSGINNGQFF.

The chain links TRBV19 to TRBJ1-1; D is possibly TRBD1 (5 bases). The CDR3 is 14 amino acids. Per germline, CDR1 LNHDA and CDR2 SQIVND (reference sequence). V lost 5 bases and J lost 1, with 11 bases in between. This CDR3 is CASSRGSPNTEAFF. The CDR3, as DNA: TGTGCCAGTAGTCGGGGCAGCCCGAACACTGAAGCTTTCTTT. Using reference TRBV19 and TRBJ1-1 for the parts outside the CDR3, the full variable domain is DGGITQSPKYLFRKEGQNVTLSCEQNLNHDAMYWYRQDPGQGLRLIYYSQIVNDFQKGDIAEGYSVSREKKESFPLTVTSAQKNPTAFYLCASSRGSPNTEAFFGQGTRLTVV.

The sample holds many counts of this clonotype. This chain uses TRBV20-1 with TRBJ1-5; D is uncertain. Germline CDR1 DFQATT, CDR2 SNEGSKA (reference sequence). Trimming cost V 1 base and J 0 bases, with 7 bases left between them. The CDR3 sequence is 14 residues long. DNA for the CDR3: TGCAGTGCTAGAGGGGAGTCTAGCAATCAGCCCCAGCATTTT. Residues: CSARGESSNQPQHF.

The chain recombines TRBV12-3 or TRBV12-4 with TRBJ2-7; D might be TRBD2 (7 bases). With 3 bases removed from V and 4 bases from J, the gap between germline ends came to 16 bases. There are 15 residues in the CDR3. The CDR3 spells CASSFGGGAGYEQYF. The CDR3 DNA reads as TGTGCCAGCAGTTTCGGTGGGGGGGCCGGGTACGAGCAGTACTTC.

This clonotype was counted a few times. The chain has TRBV2 and TRBJ2-5; 8 nucleotides line up with TRBD2. Germline CDR1 reads SNHLY; CDR2 reads FYNNEI. The CDR3 extends over 13 amino acids. J lost 4 bases, V lost 3 bases, and 1 base had no gene match. Written as DNA, the CDR3 is TGTGCCAGCAGTGACACTAGCGGAGAGACCCAGTACTTC. It translates to CASSDTSGETQYF.